Included here is one T cell receptor beta chain sequence, with context. Its antigen is still unknown. These data are taken from a study of chemoradiotherapy in HPV16-positive cancers. Study at large: Candidate HPV-specific T-cell clones and common TCR motifs came from functional assays in two HPV16-positive patients. Study-wide findings and caveats: Candidate HPV-specific clones and E7-related TCR motifs grew in tumor during treatment.

The table came from immunoSEQ multiplex PCR; TCRdb's copy has only in-frame clones and leaves some out. Of 6,000 to 8,000 clones listed, 60% to 80% were seen once; the top ten hold around 3.5%. Repertoires were sampled repeatedly during chemoradiotherapy. CDR1 is KGHSH, CDR2 LQKENI, per germline. The length of the CDR3 is 16 residues. The V end lost 3 bases, the J end lost 2 bases, and 13 bases lay between the germline ends. V is TRBV18 and J is TRBJ1-4; D remains ambiguous. Sample acquisition took place from a patient who underwent chemoradiotherapy. This receptor was taken from a human donor with HPV-associated anogenital cancer. In nucleotides, the CDR3 is TGTGCCAGCTCACCTGGACCGTGGGCCACTAATGAAAAACTGTTTTTT. It specifies CASSPGPWATNEKLFF. The full variable domain, with the rest looked up from reference TRBV18 and TRBJ1-4, is NAGVMQNPRHLVRRRGQEARLRCSPMKGHSHVYWYRQLPEEGLKFMVYLQKENIIDESGMPKERFSAEFPKEGPSILRIQQVVRGDSAAYFCASSPGPWATNEKLFFGSGTQLSVL.